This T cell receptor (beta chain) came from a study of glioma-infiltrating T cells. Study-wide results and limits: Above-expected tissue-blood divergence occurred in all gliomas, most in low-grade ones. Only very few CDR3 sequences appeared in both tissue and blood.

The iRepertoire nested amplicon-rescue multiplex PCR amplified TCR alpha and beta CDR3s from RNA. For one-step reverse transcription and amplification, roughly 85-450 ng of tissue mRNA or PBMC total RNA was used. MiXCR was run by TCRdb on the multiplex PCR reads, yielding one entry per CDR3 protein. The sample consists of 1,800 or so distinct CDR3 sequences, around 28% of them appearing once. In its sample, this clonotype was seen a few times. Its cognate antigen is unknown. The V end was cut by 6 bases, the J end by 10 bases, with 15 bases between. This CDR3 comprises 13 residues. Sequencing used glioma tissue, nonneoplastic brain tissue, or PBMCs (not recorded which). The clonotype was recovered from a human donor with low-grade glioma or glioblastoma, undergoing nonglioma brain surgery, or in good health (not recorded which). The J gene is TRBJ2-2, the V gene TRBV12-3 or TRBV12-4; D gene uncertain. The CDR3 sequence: CASRHNILPELFF. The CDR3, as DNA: TGTGCCAGCAGACATAATATACTACCGGAGCTGTTTTTT.